This T cell receptor (beta chain) emerged from a study of regulatory T cells in long-lasting Graves disease. V trimming: 2 bases; J trimming: 4 bases; junction bases outside the gene matches: 5. Germline CDR1 MRHNA, CDR2 SNTAGT. This CDR3 contains 17 residues. Libraries of TCR beta came from iRepertoire HTBI primers plus Arm-PCR of CDR3 regions. Each CDR3 protein is one row after TCRdb ran MiXCR on the multiplex PCR reads. The sample lists about 560,000 distinct CDR3 sequences, around 15% occurring once. Overall study results and limits: TRBV28, TRBJ1-2 and TRBJ2-5 were segments that persistent disease favored.

Time point indicated: newly diagnosed GD, antithyroid drugs for less than 3 months. The TCR library was made from RNA that had been extracted from PBMCs in TRIzol. A volume of roughly 9.1 milliliters of peripheral blood was collected in EDTA tubes. In this sample, this clonotype turned up a few times. Its antigen is still unknown. This same sample was also taken into another study, of T cells in Graves' hyperthyroidism and ophthalmopathy. As that study records: Patients were excluded for uncontrolled infection, other autoimmune disease, pregnancy or lactation. Most clonotypes expanded in thyroid above 0.001 were likewise present in blood.

The V gene is TRBV6-4, the J gene TRBJ2-3; 14 positions match TRBD2. The sample in question was peripheral blood mononuclear cells (PBMCs), obtained at new diagnosis, from a patient treated with antithyroid drugs. The sequence was obtained from a man aged 18 to 29 with Graves disease. The CDR3: CASSDGTSGSGADTQYF. The CDR3 coding sequence is TGTGCCAGCAGTGACGGGACTAGCGGGAGTGGGGCAGATACGCAGTATTTT.